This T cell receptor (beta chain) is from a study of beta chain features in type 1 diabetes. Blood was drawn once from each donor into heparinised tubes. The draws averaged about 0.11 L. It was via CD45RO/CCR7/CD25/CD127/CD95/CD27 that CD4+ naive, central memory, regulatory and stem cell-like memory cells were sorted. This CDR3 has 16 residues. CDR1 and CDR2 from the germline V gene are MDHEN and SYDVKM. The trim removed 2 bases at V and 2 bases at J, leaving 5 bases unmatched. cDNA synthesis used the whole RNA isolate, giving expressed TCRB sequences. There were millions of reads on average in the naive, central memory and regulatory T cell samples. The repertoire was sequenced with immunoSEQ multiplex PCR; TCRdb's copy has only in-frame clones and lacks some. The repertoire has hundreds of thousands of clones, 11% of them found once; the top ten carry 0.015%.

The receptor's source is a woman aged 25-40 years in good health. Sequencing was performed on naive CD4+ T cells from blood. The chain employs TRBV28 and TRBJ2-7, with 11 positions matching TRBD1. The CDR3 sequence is CASSLPRTGGPYEQYF. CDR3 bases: TGTGCCAGCAGTTTACCCCGGACAGGGGGCCCCTACGAGCAGTACTTC.